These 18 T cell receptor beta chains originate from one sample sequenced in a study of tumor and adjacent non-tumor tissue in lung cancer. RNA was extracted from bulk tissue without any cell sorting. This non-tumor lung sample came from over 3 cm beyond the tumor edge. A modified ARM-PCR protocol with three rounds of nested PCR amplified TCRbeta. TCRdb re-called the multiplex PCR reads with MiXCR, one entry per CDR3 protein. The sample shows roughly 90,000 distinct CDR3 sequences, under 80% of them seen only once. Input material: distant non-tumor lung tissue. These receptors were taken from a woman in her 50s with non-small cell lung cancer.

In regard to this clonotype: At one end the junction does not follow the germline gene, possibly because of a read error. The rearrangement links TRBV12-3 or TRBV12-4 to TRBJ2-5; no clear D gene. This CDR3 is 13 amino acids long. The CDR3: CASSLRADETQHF. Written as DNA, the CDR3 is TGTGCCAGCAGTTTAAGAGCCGATGAGACCCAGCACTTC.

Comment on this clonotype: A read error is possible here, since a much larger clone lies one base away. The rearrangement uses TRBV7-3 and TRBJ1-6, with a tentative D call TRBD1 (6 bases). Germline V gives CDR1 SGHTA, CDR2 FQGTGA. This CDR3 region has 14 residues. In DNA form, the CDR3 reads TGTACCAGCAGCAGCAGGGGCCAGGGGTCACCCCTCCACTTT. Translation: CTSSSRGQGSPLHF.

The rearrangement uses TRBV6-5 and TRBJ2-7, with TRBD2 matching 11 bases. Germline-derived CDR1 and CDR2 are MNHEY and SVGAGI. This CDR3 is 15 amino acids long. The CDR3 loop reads CVSSRTSGRSYEQYF. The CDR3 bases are TGTGTCAGTAGTCGGACTAGCGGGCGATCCTACGAGCAGTACTTC.

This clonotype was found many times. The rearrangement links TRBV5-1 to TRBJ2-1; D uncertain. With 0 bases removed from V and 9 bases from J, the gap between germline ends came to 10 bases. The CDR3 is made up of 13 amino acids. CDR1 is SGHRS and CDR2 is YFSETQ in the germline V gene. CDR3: CASSLVLSGEQFF. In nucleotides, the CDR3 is TGCGCCAGCAGCTTGGTCCTATCCGGTGAGCAGTTCTTC. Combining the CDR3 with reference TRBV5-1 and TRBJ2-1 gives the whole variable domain KAGVTQTPRYLIKTRGQQVTLSCSPISGHRSVSWYQQTPGQGLQFLFEYFSETQRNKGNFPGRFSGRQFSNSRSEMNVSTLELGDSALYLCASSLVLSGEQFFGPGTRLTVL.

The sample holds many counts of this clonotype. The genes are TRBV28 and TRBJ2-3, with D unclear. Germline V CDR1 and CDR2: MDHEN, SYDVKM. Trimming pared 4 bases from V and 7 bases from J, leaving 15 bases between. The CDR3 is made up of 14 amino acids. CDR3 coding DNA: TGTGCCAGCAGTTCGTCTTACGCAGAAAATACGCAGTATTTT. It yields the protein CASSSSYAENTQYF.

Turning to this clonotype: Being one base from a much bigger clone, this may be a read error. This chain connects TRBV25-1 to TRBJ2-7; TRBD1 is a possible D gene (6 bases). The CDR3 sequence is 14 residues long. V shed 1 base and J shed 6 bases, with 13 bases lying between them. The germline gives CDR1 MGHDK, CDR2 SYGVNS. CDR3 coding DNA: TGTGCCAGCAGTGAATCCGTGGACAGACGCGAGCAGTACTTC. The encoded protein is CASSESVDRREQYF.

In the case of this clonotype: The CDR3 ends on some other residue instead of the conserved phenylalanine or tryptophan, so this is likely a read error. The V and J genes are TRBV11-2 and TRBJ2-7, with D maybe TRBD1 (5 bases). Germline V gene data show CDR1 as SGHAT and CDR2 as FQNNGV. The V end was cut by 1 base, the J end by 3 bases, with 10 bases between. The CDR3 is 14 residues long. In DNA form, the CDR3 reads TGTGCCAGCAGCTTAGTTATGGACAACTACGAGCAGTACTAC. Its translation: CASSLVMDNYEQYY.

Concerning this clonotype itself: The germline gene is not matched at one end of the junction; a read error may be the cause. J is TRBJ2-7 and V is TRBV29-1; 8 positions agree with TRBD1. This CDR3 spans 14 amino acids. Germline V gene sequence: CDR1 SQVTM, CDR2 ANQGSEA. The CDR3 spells CSIERAGGPNEQYF. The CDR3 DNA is TGCAGCATTGAAAGGGCAGGGGGCCCCAACGAGCAGTACTTC.

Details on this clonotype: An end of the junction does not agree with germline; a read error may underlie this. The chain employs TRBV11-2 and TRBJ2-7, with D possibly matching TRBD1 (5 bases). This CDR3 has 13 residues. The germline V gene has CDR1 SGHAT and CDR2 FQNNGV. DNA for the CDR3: TGTGCCAACAGCCCGGGCAGGGTCTACGAGCTGTACTTC. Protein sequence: CANSPGRVYELYF. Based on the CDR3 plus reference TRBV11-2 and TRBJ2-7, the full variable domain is EAGVAQSPRYKIIEKRQSVAFWCNPISGHATLYWYQQILGQGPKLLIQFQNNGVVDDSQLPKDRFSAERLKGVDSTLKIQPAKLEDSAVYLCANSPGRVYELYFGPGTRLTVT.

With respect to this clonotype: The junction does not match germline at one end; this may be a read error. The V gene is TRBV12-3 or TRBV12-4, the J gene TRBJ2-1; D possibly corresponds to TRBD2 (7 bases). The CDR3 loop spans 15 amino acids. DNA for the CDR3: TGTGCTAGCATGCTGATAGGGGGGGCGGACAATGAGCAGTTCTTC. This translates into CASMLIGGADNEQFF.

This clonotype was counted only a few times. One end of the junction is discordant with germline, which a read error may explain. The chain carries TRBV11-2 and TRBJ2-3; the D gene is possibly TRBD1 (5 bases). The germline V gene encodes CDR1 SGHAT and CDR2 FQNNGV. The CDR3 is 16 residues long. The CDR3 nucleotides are TGTGCCAGCAGCTTGTGGGGCCAGCTGGCGAGAGATATGCAGTATTTT. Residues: CASSLWGQLARDMQYF.

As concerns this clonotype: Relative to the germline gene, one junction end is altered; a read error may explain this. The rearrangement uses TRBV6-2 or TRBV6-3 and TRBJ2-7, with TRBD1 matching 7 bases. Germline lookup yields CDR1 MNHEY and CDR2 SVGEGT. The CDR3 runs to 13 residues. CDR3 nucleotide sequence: TGTGTCAGCAGCTGGGACAGCTGGTACGAGCAGTACTTC. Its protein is CVSSWDSWYEQYF.

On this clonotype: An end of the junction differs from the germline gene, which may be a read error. CDR3 sequence reads: CSSRGQGGKNIRYF. The DNA of the CDR3 is TGTTCCAGCAGGGGACAGGGGGGCAAAAACATTCGGTACTTC. V and J are TRBV12-3 or TRBV12-4 and TRBJ2-4; 11 bases line up with TRBD1. CDR3 length equals 14 residues.

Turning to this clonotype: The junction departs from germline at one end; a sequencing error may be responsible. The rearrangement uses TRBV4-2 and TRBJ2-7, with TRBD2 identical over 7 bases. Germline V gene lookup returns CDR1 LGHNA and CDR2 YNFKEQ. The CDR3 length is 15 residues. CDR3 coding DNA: TGTGCCAGCAGCCAAGCTCGGGGGGACCCCTACGACCAGTACTTC. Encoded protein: CASSQARGDPYDQYF.

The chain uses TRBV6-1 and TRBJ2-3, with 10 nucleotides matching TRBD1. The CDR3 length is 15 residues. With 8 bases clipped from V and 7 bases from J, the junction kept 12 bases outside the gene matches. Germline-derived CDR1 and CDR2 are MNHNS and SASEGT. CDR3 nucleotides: TGTGCCAGCCGGGCAGGACAGGGGGGGCTATATACGCAGTATTTT. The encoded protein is CASRAGQGGLYTQYF.

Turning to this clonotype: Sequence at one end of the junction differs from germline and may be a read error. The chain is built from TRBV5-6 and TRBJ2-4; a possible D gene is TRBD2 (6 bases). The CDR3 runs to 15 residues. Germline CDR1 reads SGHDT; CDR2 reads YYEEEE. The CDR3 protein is CASTNVGDSKTIQYF. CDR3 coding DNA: TGTGCCAGCACCAACGTGGGGGACTCCAAAACCATTCAGTATTTC.

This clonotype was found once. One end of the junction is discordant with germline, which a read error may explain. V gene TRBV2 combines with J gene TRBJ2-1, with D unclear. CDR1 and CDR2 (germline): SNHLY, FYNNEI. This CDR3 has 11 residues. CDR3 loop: CASSQSNVQFF. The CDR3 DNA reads TGTGCCAGCAGCCAATCGAATGTGCAGTTCTTC.

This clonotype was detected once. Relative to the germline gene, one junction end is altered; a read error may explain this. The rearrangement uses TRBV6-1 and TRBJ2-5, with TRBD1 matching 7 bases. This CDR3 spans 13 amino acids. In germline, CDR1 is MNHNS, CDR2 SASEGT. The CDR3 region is CVSCRGMGETQYF. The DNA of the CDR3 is TGTGTCAGCTGCAGGGGGATGGGAGAGACCCAGTACTTC.